This T cell receptor beta chain was retrieved from a study of identical twins. Study-level points and caveats: Cross-sectional statistical analysis was relied on for the conclusions, without the same donors being followed. In zero-insertion analyses, partial confounding could arise from invariant MAIT and iNKT cells. Those out-of-frame alpha sequences shared by twins showed an excess of low generation probability.

After template switching added a universal primer site, the resulting cDNA carried unique molecular identifiers. TCRdb itself ran the 5' RACE reads through MiXCR, one entry per CDR3 protein. Among approximately 690,000 distinct CDR3 sequences listed, 5.5% to 6.5% were seen once. This clonotype occurred a few times. What it binds is unknown. The germline V and J ends were trimmed by 7 bases and 0 bases, with 25 bases remaining between them. The CDR3 runs to 19 residues. The J gene is TRBJ1-5, the V gene TRBV12-3 or TRBV12-4; TRBD1 might be the D (6 bases). Sequencing input: naive T cells sorted from blood. This sequence was found in a man in his late teens or twenties in good health. CDR3 sequence reads: CASTRTAEAGGGSNQPQHF. CDR3 DNA sequence: TGTGCCAGCACCCGGACAGCGGAGGCTGGAGGGGGTAGCAATCAGCCCCAGCATTTT.